This T cell receptor (beta chain) was captured in a study of cytomegalovirus exposure and HLA in healthy donors. Germline-derived CDR1 and CDR2 are MNHEY and SVGAGI. The CDR3 runs to 15 residues. After removal of 1 base from V and 3 bases from J, the junction contained 3 bases not matched to a gene. Using immunoSEQ multiplex PCR, the repertoire was profiled, and TCRdb retains in-frame clones only, with some absent. The data show roughly 250,000 clones, more than 75% seen once. The rearrangement links TRBV6-5 to TRBJ1-1, with 9 bases matching TRBD1. The TCR comes from a woman aged 30 to 39 in good health and CMV-seropositive. The sequencing input was PBMCs. CDR3 DNA sequence: TGTGCCAGCAGTTACTGGGGACAGGGAGACACTGAAGCTTTCTTT. It translates to CASSYWGQGDTEAFF.